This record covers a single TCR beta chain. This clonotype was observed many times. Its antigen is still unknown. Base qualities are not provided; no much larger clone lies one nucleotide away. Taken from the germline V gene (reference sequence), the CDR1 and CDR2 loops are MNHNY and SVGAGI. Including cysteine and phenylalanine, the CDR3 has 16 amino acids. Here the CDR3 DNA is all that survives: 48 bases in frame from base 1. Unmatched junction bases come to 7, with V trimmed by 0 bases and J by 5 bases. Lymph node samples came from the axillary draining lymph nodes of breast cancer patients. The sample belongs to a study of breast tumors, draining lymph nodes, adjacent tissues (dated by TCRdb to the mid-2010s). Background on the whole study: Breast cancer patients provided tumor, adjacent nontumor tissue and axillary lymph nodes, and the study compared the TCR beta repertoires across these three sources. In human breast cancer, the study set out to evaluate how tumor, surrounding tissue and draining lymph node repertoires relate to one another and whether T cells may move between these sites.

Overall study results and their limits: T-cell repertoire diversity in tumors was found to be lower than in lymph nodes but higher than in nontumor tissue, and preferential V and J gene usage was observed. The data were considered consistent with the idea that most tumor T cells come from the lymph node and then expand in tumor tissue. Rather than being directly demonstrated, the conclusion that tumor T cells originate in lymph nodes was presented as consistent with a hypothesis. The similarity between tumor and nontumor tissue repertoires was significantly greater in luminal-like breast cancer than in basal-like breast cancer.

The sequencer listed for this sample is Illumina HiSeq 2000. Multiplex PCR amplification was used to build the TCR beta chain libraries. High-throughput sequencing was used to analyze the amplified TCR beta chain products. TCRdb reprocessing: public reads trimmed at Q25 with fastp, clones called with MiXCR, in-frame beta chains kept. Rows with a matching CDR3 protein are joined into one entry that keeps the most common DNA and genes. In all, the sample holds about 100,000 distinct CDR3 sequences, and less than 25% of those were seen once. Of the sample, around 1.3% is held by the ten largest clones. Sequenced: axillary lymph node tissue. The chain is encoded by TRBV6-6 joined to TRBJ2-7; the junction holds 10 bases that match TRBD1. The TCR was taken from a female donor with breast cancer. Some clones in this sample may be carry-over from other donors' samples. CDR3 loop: CASSYSRQGARNEQYF. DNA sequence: TGTGCCAGCAGTTACTCTCGACAGGGGGCGAGGAACGAGCAGTACTTC.